The rows below give T cell receptor beta chains drawn from one sample of a study of T cell responses to AZD1222 COVID-19 vaccine. The assay was immunoSEQ multiplex PCR, and TCRdb's table has in-frame clones only and misses some. Found here are 180,000 or so clones, 92% of them singletons; the top ten hold approximately 1.3%. Material: peripheral blood, obtained 28 days after the second AZD1222 dose. These receptors originate from an adult who received the AZD1222 COVID-19 vaccine. CDR3s include the opening cysteine and the closing phenylalanine or tryptophan. The D gene is left open where the match is weak. For some rows the clone size is stated as once, few or many, or as a class when expanded; others skip it.

CDR3 length	clone size	V gene	J gene	D gene	CDR3 DNA	CDR3 protein
12	once	TRBV24-1	TRBJ1-1	NA	TGTGCCACCAGTGATTTCGGGGGGCGAGCTTTCTTT	CATSDFGGRAFF
14	once	TRBV27	TRBJ2-1	NA	TGTGCCAGCAGTGGGGGGCAGGGCGGAGGTGAGCAGTTCTTC	CASSGGQGGGEQFF
15	NA	TRBV29-1	TRBJ1-4	NA	TGCAGCGTTGAAATGGAGTCGGTGCCTAATGAAAAACTGTTTTTT	CSVEMESVPNEKLFF
14	NA	TRBV30	TRBJ1-1	NA	TGTGCCTGGAGTGTAGGACGGGGTATCTTGAAAGCTTTCTTT	CAWSVGRGILKAFF
18	NA	TRBV4-2	TRBJ2-3	TRBD1	TGTGCCAGCAGCCAAGATGGAGGGACAGGGAAGAGCACAGATACGCAGTATTTT	CASSQDGGTGKSTDTQYF
18	NA	TRBV3-1/TRBV3-2	TRBJ2-7	TRBD2	TGTGCCAGCAGCCCGGGGACTAGCGGGGGTCCTAGCTCCTACGAGCAGTACTTC	CASSPGTSGGPSSYEQYF
15	NA	TRBV7-9	TRBJ2-7	NA	TGTGCCAGCAGCCGATACACGCTCGGAGACTACGAGCAGTACTTC	CASSRYTLGDYEQYF
15	NA	TRBV7-9	TRBJ1-1	TRBD1	TGTGCCAGCAGCATCCAGACAGGGGTCCAACAAGGAGCTTTCTTT	CASSIQTGVQQGAFF
13	once	TRBV7-6	TRBJ1-2	TRBD1	TGTGCCAGCAGCTCGGGACAGGGCGATGGCTACACCTTC	CASSSGQGDGYTF
15	NA	TRBV27	TRBJ1-1	NA	TGTGCCAGCAGTTTATTTGTGGGAGGGGGCACTGAAGCTTTCTTT	CASSLFVGGGTEAFF
16	NA	TRBV19	TRBJ2-2	TRBD1	TGTGCCAGTAGTACCTGGACAGGGGCGAACACCGGGGAGCTGTTTTTT	CASSTWTGANTGELFF
14	NA	TRBV30	TRBJ2-3	NA	TGTGCCTGGAGTTCCGGCAGGACCACAGATACGCAGTATTTT	CAWSSGRTTDTQYF
14	NA	TRBV7-2	TRBJ1-1	TRBD1	TGTGCCAGCAGCTTTCCACAGGGGGGCACTGAAGCTTTCTTT	CASSFPQGGTEAFF
13	NA	TRBV11-2	TRBJ2-5	NA	TGTGCCAGCAGCTTAGGGTTAAGGGAGACCCAGTACTTC	CASSLGLRETQYF
15	NA	TRBV23-1	TRBJ1-1	NA	TGCGCCAGCAGTCAGCTGACGGGGCCAAACACTGAAGCTTTCTTT	CASSQLTGPNTEAFF
12	NA	TRBV11-2	TRBJ1-2	NA	TGTGCCAGCAGCTTAGCAGGGGCGGGCTACACCTTC	CASSLAGAGYTF
13	NA	TRBV4-3	TRBJ2-1	NA	TGCGCCAGCAGCCGCGAGACCTACAATGAGCAGTTCTTC	CASSRETYNEQFF
11	NA	TRBV28	TRBJ1-2	TRBD1	TGTGCCTCCGGGACAGGGGTAGGCTACACCTTC	CASGTGVGYTF
15	NA	TRBV4-1	TRBJ1-5	NA	TGCGCCAGCAGCCAAGGCACAGGGAGAGGTCAGCCCCAGCATTTT	CASSQGTGRGQPQHF
12	NA	TRBV15	TRBJ1-1	NA	TGTGCCACCAGCGCAAGGACGACTGAAGCTTTCTTT	CATSARTTEAFF